The 21 T cell receptor beta chains given below trace back to one sample, sequenced in a study of blood T cell repertoires in COVID-19. Profiling relied on immunoSEQ multiplex PCR, and the TCRdb table lists in-frame clones only, not all of them. The table shows about 400,000 clones, with approximately 86% occurring only once. Material for sequencing was PBMCs or T cells enriched from blood (not recorded which). These receptors were taken from a woman aged 35 to 49 with acute COVID-19.

This chain joins TRBV27 and TRBJ2-5; 10 bases are a match to TRBD1. The CDR3 contains 16 residues. The ends lost 3 bases at V and 5 bases at J; junction bases unmatched: 9. In germline, CDR1 is MNHEY, CDR2 SMNVEV (reference sequence). The CDR3 DNA reads TGTGCCAGCAGTTTTTCATGGACAGGGGGAATCGAGACCCAGTACTTC. Amino acid sequence: CASSFSWTGGIETQYF.

The chain uses TRBV5-1 and TRBJ2-3; D might be TRBD2 (6 bases). The germline CDR1 and CDR2 sequences are SGHRS and YFSETQ. There are 16 residues in the CDR3. Deletions cut 0 bases from V and 0 bases from J, with 11 bases between. The DNA of the CDR3 is TGCGCCAGCAGCTTGGTCGGGAGCTCTAGCACAGATACGCAGTATTTT. Its protein is CASSLVGSSSTDTQYF.

V gene TRBV4-1 combines with J gene TRBJ1-1; no firm D call. Germline V lookup: CDR1 MGHRA, CDR2 YSYEKL. The CDR3 covers 17 residues. Trimming removed 0 bases from V and 0 bases from J, with 14 bases in between. CDR3 amino acids: CASSQDETERVNTEAFF. The CDR3 DNA is TGCGCCAGCAGCCAAGATGAAACCGAGAGGGTGAACACTGAAGCTTTCTTT.

The V and J genes are TRBV5-4 and TRBJ2-7; D is perhaps TRBD2 (5 bases). The length of the CDR3 is 13 residues. The V end was cut by 3 bases, the J end by 6 bases, with 13 bases between. Germline V gene lookup returns CDR1 SGHNT and CDR2 YYREEE (reference sequence). The CDR3: CASSYSWGAEQYF. CDR3 sequence (DNA): TGTGCCAGCAGCTATAGCTGGGGAGCCGAGCAGTACTTC.

The gene calls are TRBV12-5 and TRBJ2-1; TRBD2 matches 7 bases. The ends lost 2 bases at V and 10 bases at J; junction bases unmatched: 2. Per the germline V gene, CDR1 is LGHNT and CDR2 is FRNRAP. This CDR3 has 12 amino acids. CDR3 residues: CASGLSGAEQFF. The CDR3, as DNA: TGTGCTAGTGGTTTGAGCGGGGCCGAGCAGTTCTTC.

This chain connects TRBV15 to TRBJ1-2, with 9 bases identical to TRBD1. Germline CDR1 reads LNHNV; CDR2 reads YYDKDF (reference sequence). The CDR3 loop spans 13 amino acids. Trimming at V came to 4 bases and at J to 7 bases, leaving 4 bases not matched to a gene. This CDR3 is CATSKTGQGGYTF. CDR3 in DNA: TGTGCCACCAGCAAGACGGGACAGGGTGGCTACACCTTC.

This chain connects TRBV19 to TRBJ1-4; D not certain. This CDR3 is 14 amino acids long. Looked up from germline, CDR1 is LNHDA and CDR2 is SQIVND (reference sequence). Trimming took 3 bases from V and 4 from J, leaving 9 bases between them. The CDR3 nucleotides read TGTGCCAGTAGTATTATTCGGGATAATGAAAAACTGTTTTTT. It codes for CASSIIRDNEKLFF.

The V call is TRBV5-1, the J call TRBJ1-2; D is unresolved. Trimming took off 3 bases at V and 2 bases at J, with 17 bases between the two ends. The CDR3 loop spans 16 amino acids. The germline CDR1 and CDR2 sequences are SGHRS and YFSETQ. The CDR3 is CASSSDGLRGNYGYTF. The CDR3 nucleotides read TGCGCCAGCAGCTCGGACGGTTTGAGAGGGAACTATGGCTACACCTTC.

The chain couples TRBV5-1 to TRBJ1-2, with 9 positions matching TRBD1. Germline values: CDR1 SGHRS, CDR2 YFSETQ. The CDR3 runs 16 residues. Germline trimming cut 5 bases from V and 8 bases from J; bases unmatched to any gene: 16. The CDR3 DNA follows: TGCGCCAGCAGGTCCCGCACGGGACAGGGAGACAAGGGCTACACCTTC. Its translation is CASRSRTGQGDKGYTF.

The rearrangement uses TRBV24-1 and TRBJ2-2; D not resolved. CDR3 length: 14 amino acids. V lost 4 bases to trimming and J lost 2 bases, with 7 bases between them. CDR1 is KGHDR and CDR2 is SFDVKD in the germline V gene. CDR3 in amino acids: CATSEGDNTGELFF. CDR3 DNA sequence: TGTGCCACCAGTGAGGGCGACAACACCGGGGAGCTGTTTTTT.

The chain employs TRBV7-9 and TRBJ1-1; 12 bases are shared with TRBD1. The germline V gene encodes CDR1 SEHNR and CDR2 FQNEAQ (reference sequence). This CDR3 comprises 14 residues. V shed 4 bases, J shed 7 bases, and the junction held 4 bases outside the gene matches. The CDR3 sequence is CASSWGQGAVEAFF. The CDR3 region has the DNA TGTGCCAGCAGCTGGGGACAGGGGGCCGTTGAAGCTTTCTTT.

This rearrangement joins TRBV6-6 to TRBJ2-7, with 8 bases fitting TRBD1. CDR1 and CDR2 from the germline V gene are MNHNY and SVGAGI (reference sequence). V lost 5 bases, J lost 3 bases, and 9 bases stayed unmatched. CDR3 length: 15 amino acids. CDR3 DNA: TGTGCCAGCAGTACCGGGACAGGCACGGGCTACGAGCAGTACTTC. It codes for CASSTGTGTGYEQYF.

This sequence joins TRBV19 and TRBJ1-5; 8 bases map to TRBD1. Germline assignment: CDR1 LNHDA and CDR2 SQIVND (reference sequence). CDR3 length: 17 amino acids. J lost 2 bases, V lost 5 bases, and 11 bases had no gene match. CDR3 DNA: TGTGCCAGTAGTTCACTCAACAGGGGGTATGGCAATCAGCCCCAGCATTTT. This codes for CASSSLNRGYGNQPQHF.

This clone was recorded once. Other DNA sequences in the sample encode the same CDR3. V gene TRBV4-1 combines with J gene TRBJ2-7, with 8 positions matching TRBD2. After removal of 0 bases from V and 4 bases from J, the junction contained 2 bases not matched to a gene. CDR1 and CDR2 from the germline V gene are MGHRA and YSYEKL. The CDR3 is 14 residues long. CDR3 sequence (DNA): TGCGCCAGCAGCCAAGATCGGGGGGGGTACGAGCAGTACTTC. Protein sequence: CASSQDRGGYEQYF.

In this sample, this clone turned up once. The genes are TRBV4-2 and TRBJ2-1; 16 bases are shared with TRBD2. This CDR3 is 16 amino acids long. Germline CDR1 LGHNA, CDR2 YNFKEQ. The junction had 3 bases not matched to a gene; V was cut back by 2 bases and J by 8 bases. CDR3 protein: CASSQLGLAGGHEQFF. DNA of the CDR3: TGTGCCAGCAGCCAACTGGGACTAGCGGGGGGGCATGAGCAGTTCTTC.

The rearrangement uses TRBV27 and TRBJ1-5; 9 nucleotides agree with TRBD1. CDR3 size: 14 residues. CDR1 is MNHEY, CDR2 SMNVEV, per germline (reference sequence). Germline trimming cut 7 bases from V and 7 bases from J; bases unmatched to any gene: 8. Here the CDR3 reads CASTTDRGRQPQHF. DNA of the CDR3: TGTGCCAGCACCACGGACAGGGGAAGGCAGCCCCAGCATTTT.

J is TRBJ2-2 and V is TRBV6-5, with D possibly matching TRBD1 (6 bases). The CDR3 runs to 14 residues. Trimming took off 8 bases at V and 0 bases at J, with 10 bases between the two ends. Germline V gives CDR1 MNHEY, CDR2 SVGAGI. The CDR3 DNA sequence: TGTGCCAGCTGGGACAACGCGAACACCGGGGAGCTGTTTTTT. Amino acids: CASWDNANTGELFF.

The chain is built from TRBV19 and TRBJ2-3, with TRBD1 identical over 8 bases. V lost 7 bases, J lost 3 bases, and 9 bases stayed unmatched. Germline V CDR1 and CDR2: LNHDA, SQIVND (reference sequence). The CDR3 has 15 amino acids. The CDR3 loop reads CASTPRGRRTDTQYF. The CDR3 region has the DNA TGTGCCAGTACCCCCAGGGGGCGCCGAACAGATACGCAGTATTTT. The whole variable domain, remainder taken from reference TRBV19 and TRBJ2-3, is DGGITQSPKYLFRKEGQNVTLSCEQNLNHDAMYWYRQDPGQGLRLIYYSQIVNDFQKGDIAEGYSVSREKKESFPLTVTSAQKNPTAFYLCASTPRGRRTDTQYFGPGTRLTVL.

This clone has just one count. This sequence joins TRBV5-4 and TRBJ2-1; TRBD1 aligns across 9 bases. Germline V CDR1 and CDR2: SGHNT, YYREEE (reference sequence). V lost 2 bases, J lost 5 bases, and 2 bases stayed unmatched. CDR3 length: 14 residues. In DNA, the CDR3 is TGTGCCAGCAGCTTCGGGACAGGGAACAATGAGCAGTTCTTC. It encodes CASSFGTGNNEQFF.

The chain links TRBV24-1 to TRBJ2-1; 9 bases line up with TRBD2. V gave up 7 bases and J gave up 4 bases; unmatched junction bases: 7. The CDR3 is made up of 15 amino acids. The V gene's germline CDR1 is KGHDR and CDR2 SFDVKD. The chain's CDR3 is CATSVAGAKYNEQFF. The CDR3 nucleotides read TGTGCCACCAGCGTAGCGGGGGCAAAGTACAATGAGCAGTTCTTC.

Remarks on this clone: Other DNA sequences of this sample code for an identical CDR3. V gene TRBV3-1 (or the pseudogene TRBV3-2) combines with J gene TRBJ1-1, with D unclear. Germline assignment: CDR1 LGHDT and CDR2 YNNKEL (reference sequence). V lost 5 bases and J 1 base, leaving 11 bases between the germline ends. This CDR3 region has 14 residues. CDR3 in DNA: TGTGCCAGCAGCAGACGAACGGGGAACACTGAAGCTTTCTTT. This encodes CASSRRTGNTEAFF.